This entry describes one T cell receptor (beta chain). Arm-PCR of CDR3 regions and iRepertoire HTBI primers were the basis on which TCR beta libraries were built. TCRdb re-derived calls from the multiplex PCR reads in MiXCR, one entry per CDR3 protein. Here the sample spans 450,000 or so distinct CDR3 sequences, roughly 23% being singletons. Indicated time point: persistent/refractory GD, antithyroid drugs over 5 years with positive TRAb. Making the TCR library involved RNA that had been extracted from PBMCs. The data were obtained in a study of regulatory T cells in long-lasting Graves disease. Deletions cut 5 bases from V and 2 bases from J, with 19 bases between. The CDR3 contains 16 residues. From germline, CDR1 is PRHDT and CDR2 FYEKMQ (reference sequence).

The material was peripheral blood mononuclear cells (PBMCs), obtained when the disease was refractory, from a patient treated with antithyroid drugs. This chain connects TRBV13 to TRBJ2-7, with D possibly being TRBD2 (5 bases). The receptor comes from a female donor with Graves disease. The CDR3 is CASSRRPSGATYEQYF. DNA of the CDR3: TGTGCCAGCAGCCGTCGGCCGAGCGGAGCCACCTACGAGCAGTACTTC.